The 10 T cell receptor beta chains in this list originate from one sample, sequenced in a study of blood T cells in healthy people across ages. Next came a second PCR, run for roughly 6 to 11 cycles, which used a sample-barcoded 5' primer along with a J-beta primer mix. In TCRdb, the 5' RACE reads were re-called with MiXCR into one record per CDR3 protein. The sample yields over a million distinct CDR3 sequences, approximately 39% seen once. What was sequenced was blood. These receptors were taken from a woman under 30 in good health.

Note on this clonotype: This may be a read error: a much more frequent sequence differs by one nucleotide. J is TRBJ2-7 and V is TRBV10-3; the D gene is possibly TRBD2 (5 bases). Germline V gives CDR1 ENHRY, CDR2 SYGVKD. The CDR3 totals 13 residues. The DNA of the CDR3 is TGTGTCATCAGTGAGTCCGGGGTCTACGAGCAGTACTTC. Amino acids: CVISESGVYEQYF.

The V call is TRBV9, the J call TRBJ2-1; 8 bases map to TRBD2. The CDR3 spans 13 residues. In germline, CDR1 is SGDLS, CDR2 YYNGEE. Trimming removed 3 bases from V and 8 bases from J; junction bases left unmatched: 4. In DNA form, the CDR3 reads TGTGCCAGCAGCGCGGGAGCGGGGGATGAGCAGTTCTTC. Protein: CASSAGAGDEQFF.

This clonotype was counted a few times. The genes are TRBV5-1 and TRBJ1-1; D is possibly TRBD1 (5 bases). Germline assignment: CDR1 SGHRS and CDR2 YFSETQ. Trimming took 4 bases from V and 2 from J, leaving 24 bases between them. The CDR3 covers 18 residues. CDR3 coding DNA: TGCGCCAGCAGCCAAGATAGAGGGACGGCCGGCTTTAACACTGAAGCTTTCTTT. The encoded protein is CASSQDRGTAGFNTEAFF.

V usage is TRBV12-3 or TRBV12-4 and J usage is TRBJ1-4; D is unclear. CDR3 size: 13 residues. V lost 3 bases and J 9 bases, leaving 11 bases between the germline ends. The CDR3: CASSFSGNQKLFF. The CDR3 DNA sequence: TGTGCCAGCAGTTTTTCCGGGAATCAAAAACTGTTTTTT.

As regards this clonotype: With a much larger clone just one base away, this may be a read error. CDR3 nucleotide sequence: TGTGCCGGCTCACCAGATACAGGGCCCTTTGGCTACACCTTC. Amino acids: CAGSPDTGPFGYTF. The chain is built from TRBV18 and TRBJ1-2; maybe TRBD1 (6 bases). Germline assignment: CDR1 KGHSH and CDR2 LQKENI. The CDR3 loop spans 14 amino acids.

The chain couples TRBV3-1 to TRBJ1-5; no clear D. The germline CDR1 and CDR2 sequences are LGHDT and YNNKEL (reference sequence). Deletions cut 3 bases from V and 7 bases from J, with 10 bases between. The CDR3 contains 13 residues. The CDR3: CASSQTRVQPQHF. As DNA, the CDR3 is TGTGCCAGCAGCCAGACTCGGGTCCAGCCCCAGCATTTT.

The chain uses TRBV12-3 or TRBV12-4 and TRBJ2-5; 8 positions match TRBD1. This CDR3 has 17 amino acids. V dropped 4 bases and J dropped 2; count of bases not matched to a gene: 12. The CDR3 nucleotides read TGTGCCAGCAGTTCCTCGCCGGGACAGGTGGGACAAGAGACCCAGTACTTC. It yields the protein CASSSSPGQVGQETQYF.

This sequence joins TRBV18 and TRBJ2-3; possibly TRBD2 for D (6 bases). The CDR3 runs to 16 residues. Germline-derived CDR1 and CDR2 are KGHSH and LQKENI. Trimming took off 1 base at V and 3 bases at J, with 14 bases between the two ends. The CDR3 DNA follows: TGTGCCAGCTCACCACTAGAAGGGACTCGGACAGATACGCAGTATTTT. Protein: CASSPLEGTRTDTQYF.

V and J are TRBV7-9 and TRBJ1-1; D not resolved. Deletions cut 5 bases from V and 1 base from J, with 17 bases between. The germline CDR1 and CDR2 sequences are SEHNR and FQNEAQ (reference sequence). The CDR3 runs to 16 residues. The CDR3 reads CASSPFWAGANTEAFF. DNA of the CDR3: TGTGCCAGCAGCCCCTTTTGGGCGGGCGCGAACACTGAAGCTTTCTTT.

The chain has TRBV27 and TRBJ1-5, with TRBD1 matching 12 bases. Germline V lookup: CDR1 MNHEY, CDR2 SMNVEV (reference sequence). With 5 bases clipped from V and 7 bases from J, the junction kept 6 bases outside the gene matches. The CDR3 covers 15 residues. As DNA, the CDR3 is TGTGCCAGCAGTCCCGGGACAGGGGGCGGACAGCCCCAGCATTTT. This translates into CASSPGTGGGQPQHF.